This TCR beta chain stems from a study of control samples from healthy donors and cancer patients. Using immunoSEQ multiplex PCR, the repertoire was profiled, and TCRdb retains in-frame clones only, with some absent. The sample lists approximately 100,000 clones, around nine tenths occurring once. Germline V gene data show CDR1 as GTSNPN and CDR2 as SVGIG (reference sequence). Trimming removed 4 bases at V and 2 bases at J, with 11 bases between. The CDR3 is 13 residues long. The sequenced sample consisted of blood. The source of this sequence is a young man in good health. The V call is TRBV30, the J call TRBJ1-2; D not certain. CDR3: CAWTTPRNYGYTF. CDR3 bases: TGTGCCTGGACTACGCCCAGGAACTATGGCTACACCTTC.